Reported below is one T cell receptor beta chain. The antigen remains undetermined. Previously, flow cytometry had revealed CD8+CD57+ cell expansion in the patients chosen for sequencing. The patients, all of them, had severe acquired aplastic anemia. The data originate from a study of CD8+CD57+ T cells in acquired aplastic anemia. The study, taken as a whole, reports: Between patients and controls, CD8+ Simpson's diversity did not vary significantly. Patients and controls shared 25 to 35 CD8+ CDR3 sequences, highly expressed in patients.

CDR1 and CDR2 from the germline V gene are SGHNT and YENEEA. Trimming pared 9 bases from V and 3 bases from J, leaving 21 bases between. The CDR3 is 15 amino acids. CDR3 and TCR beta VDJ profiling relied on genomic DNA as the template. TCRdb fed the reads into MiXCR, producing one record per CDR3 protein. The top ten hold 15% to 20% of the sample, which has a few hundred thousand distinct CDR3 sequences, roughly 50% seen once. The J gene is TRBJ2-7, the V gene TRBV11-3, with D possibly matching TRBD1 (6 bases). Sample: sorted CD4+, CD8+, or CD8+CD57+ T cells (not recorded which) from PBMCs. The origin of this receptor is a human donor with aplastic anemia. The CDR3 sequence is CASWNLSTGIYEQYF. The CDR3 coding sequence is TGTGCCAGTTGGAACCTTTCAACAGGGATCTACGAGCAGTACTTC.